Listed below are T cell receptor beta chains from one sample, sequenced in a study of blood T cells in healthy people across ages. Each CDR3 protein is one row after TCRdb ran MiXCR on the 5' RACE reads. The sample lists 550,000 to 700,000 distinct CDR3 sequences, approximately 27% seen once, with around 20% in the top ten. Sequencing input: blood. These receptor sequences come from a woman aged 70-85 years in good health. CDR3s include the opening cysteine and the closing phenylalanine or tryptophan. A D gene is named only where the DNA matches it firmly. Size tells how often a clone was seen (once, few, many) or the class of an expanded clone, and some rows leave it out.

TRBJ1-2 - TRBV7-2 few TGTGCCAGCAGCTTAGGTCGTACGGGAGGTGGCTACACCTTC CASSLGRTGGGYTF
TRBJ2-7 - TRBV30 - TGTGCCTGGAGTGCTCTGGGGTCCTACGAGCAGTACTTC CAWSALGSYEQYF
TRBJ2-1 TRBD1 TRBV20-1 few TGCAGTGCTAGATTCGGGACAGGGGGAACCAAAGCCAAATACAATGAGCAGTTCTTC CSARFGTGGTKAKYNEQFF
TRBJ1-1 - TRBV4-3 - TGCGCCAGCAGCAGGCCAGGCGGCGCTGAAGCTTTCTTT CASSRPGGAEAFF
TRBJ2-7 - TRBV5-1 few TGCGCCAGCAGCTTGGAGGCAGGAACCTACGAGCAGTACTTC CASSLEAGTYEQYF
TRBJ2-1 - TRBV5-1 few TGCGCCAGCAGCTTGGCCCAGGAGAAAGGTGAGCAGTTCTTC CASSLAQEKGEQFF
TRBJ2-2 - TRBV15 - TGTGCCACCAGACCGCAGGCGAACACCGGGGAGCTGTTTTTT CATRPQANTGELFF
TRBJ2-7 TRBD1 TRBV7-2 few TGTGCCAGCCGGGACAGGGGCCACGAGCAGTACTTC CASRDRGHEQYF
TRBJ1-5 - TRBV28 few TGTGCCAGCAGCGATGGTCGTCAGCCCCAGCATTTT CASSDGRQPQHF
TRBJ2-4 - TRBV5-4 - TGTGCCAGCAGCTGGCGGGACTCCGGGACGAAAAACATTCAGTACTTC CASSWRDSGTKNIQYF
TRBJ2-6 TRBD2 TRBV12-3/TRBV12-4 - TGTGCCAGCAGTTCGGAAATGGGACTATCTTCTGGGGCCAACGTCCTGACTTTC CASSSEMGLSSGANVLTF
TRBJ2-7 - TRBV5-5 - TGTGCCAGCACCGGAGTGGAGGGACCCTACGAGCAGTACTTC CASTGVEGPYEQYF
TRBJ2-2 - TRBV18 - TGTGCCAGCTCACCACCGCTCAGAACCGGGGAGCTGTTTTTT CASSPPLRTGELFF
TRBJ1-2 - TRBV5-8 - TGTGCCAGCAGCTTGGCCACAGGAGTAGCTAACTATGGCTACACCTTC CASSLATGVANYGYTF
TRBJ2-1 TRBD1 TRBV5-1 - TGCGCCAGCAGCTTGGATGCTGGGACAGGGTTCTACAATGAGCAGTTCTTC CASSLDAGTGFYNEQFF
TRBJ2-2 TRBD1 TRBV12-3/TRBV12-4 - TGTGCCAGCAGTCCCCAGGGGGCCGTCACCGGGGAGCTGTTTTTT CASSPQGAVTGELFF
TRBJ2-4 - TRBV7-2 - TGTGCCAGCAGCTTAGCGAGGACGTCCCTAGCCAAAAACATTCAGTACTTC CASSLARTSLAKNIQYF
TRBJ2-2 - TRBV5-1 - TGCGCCAGCAGCCAAACGGGTGCGCTGTTTTTT CASSQTGALFF
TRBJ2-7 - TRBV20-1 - TGCAGTGCCCTAACCCGGGGGACAGTCCGTTCCTACGAGCAGTACTTC CSALTRGTVRSYEQYF
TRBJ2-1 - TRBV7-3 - TGTGCCAGCAGCTTATGGGAAAGGGGTGAGCAGTTCTTC CASSLWERGEQFF
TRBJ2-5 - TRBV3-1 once TGTGCCAGCAGCCAGGGTTTAGGGCAGACCCAGTACTTC CASSQGLGQTQYF
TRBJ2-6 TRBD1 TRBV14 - TGTGCCAGCAGCCCTACGACAGGGTCTAACGTCCTGACTTTC CASSPTTGSNVLTF
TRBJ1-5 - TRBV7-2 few TGTGCCAGCAGCTGGGGGGCGGCCTACAATCAGCCCCAGCATTTT CASSWGAAYNQPQHF
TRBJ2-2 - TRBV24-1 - TGTGCCACCTCAGTATTGGGCGTTGGATCCCCGGACGCCGGGGAGCTGTTTTTT CATSVLGVGSPDAGELFF
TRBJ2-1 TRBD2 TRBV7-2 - TGTGCCAGCAGCCAACACCCTAGCGGCTCCTACAATGAGCAGTTCTTC CASSQHPSGSYNEQFF
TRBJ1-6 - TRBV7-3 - TGTGCCAGCAGCTTCGGGAGGGGAGTCTCTTCACCCCTCCACTTT CASSFGRGVSSPLHF
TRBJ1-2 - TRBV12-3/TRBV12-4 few TGTGCCAGCACTCTTGGGGTCGGTGGCTACACCTTC CASTLGVGGYTF
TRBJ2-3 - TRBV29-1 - TGCAGCGCCAAACGGGCTCTCACAGATACGCAGTATTTT CSAKRALTDTQYF
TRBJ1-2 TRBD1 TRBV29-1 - TGCAGCGCCGGACAGGGTGGCTATGGCTACACCTTC CSAGQGGYGYTF
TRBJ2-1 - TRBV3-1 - TGTGCCAGCAGCCAAGTCTACAATGAGCAGTTCTTC CASSQVYNEQFF
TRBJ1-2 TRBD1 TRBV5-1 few TGCGCCAGCAGCCCCAGGGGGCGCGGAGCCCCTGGTGGCTACACCTTC CASSPRGRGAPGGYTF
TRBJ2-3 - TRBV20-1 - TGCAGTGCTACCCGACAAACCGGGACAGATACGCAGTATTTT CSATRQTGTDTQYF
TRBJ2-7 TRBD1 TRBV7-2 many TGTGCCAGCAGCTTAACAGGGGTGGGGGTATACGAGCAGTACTTC CASSLTGVGVYEQYF
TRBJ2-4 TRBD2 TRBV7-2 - TGTGCCAGCAGCCAGAGCGGGAGGAACATTCAGTACTTC CASSQSGRNIQYF
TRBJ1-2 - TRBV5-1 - TGCGCCAGCAGCTTGCTTCAGCCTCGTCATGGCTACACCTTC CASSLLQPRHGYTF
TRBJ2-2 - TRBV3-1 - TGTGCCAGCAGCCGGCGGAGCAACACCGGGGAGCTGTTTTTT CASSRRSNTGELFF
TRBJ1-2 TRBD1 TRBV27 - TGTGCCAGCGGGGAATGGACAGGGGGATCGAGGTACACCTTC CASGEWTGGSRYTF